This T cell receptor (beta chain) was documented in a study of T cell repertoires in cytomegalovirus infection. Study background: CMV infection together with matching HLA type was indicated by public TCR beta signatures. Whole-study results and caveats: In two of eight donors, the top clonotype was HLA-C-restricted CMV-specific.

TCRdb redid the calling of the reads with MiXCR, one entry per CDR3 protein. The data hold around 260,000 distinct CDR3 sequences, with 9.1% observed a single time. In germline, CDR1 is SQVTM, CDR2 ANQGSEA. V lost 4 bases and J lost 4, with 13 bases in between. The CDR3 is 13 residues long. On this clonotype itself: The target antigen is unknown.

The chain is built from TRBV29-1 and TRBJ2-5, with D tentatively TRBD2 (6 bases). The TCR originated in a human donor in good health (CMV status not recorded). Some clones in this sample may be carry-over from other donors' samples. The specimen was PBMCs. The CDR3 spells CSVVPPGLETQYF. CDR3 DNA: TGCAGCGTTGTACCCCCGGGACTAGAGACCCAGTACTTC. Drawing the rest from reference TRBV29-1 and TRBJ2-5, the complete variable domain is SAVISQKPSRDICQRGTSLTIQCQVDSQVTMMFWYRQQPGQSLTLIATANQGSEATYESGFVIDKFPISRPNLTFSTLTVSNMSPEDSSIYLCSVVPPGLETQYFGPGTRLLVL.